The T cell receptor (beta chain) under discussion was sequenced for a study of beta chain features in type 1 diabetes. Isolated RNA was reverse transcribed in full, so expressed TCRB transcripts were sequenced. The data were produced by immunoSEQ multiplex PCR, yet TCRdb's version contains in-frame clones alone and is incomplete. The sample includes around 190,000 clones, around 13% seen only once; the top ten take about 0.66%. V lost 2 bases and J 8 bases, leaving 12 bases between the germline ends. The CDR3 has 13 residues. Germline V gene sequence: CDR1 MDHEN, CDR2 SYDVKM. Sequenced material: central memory CD4+ T cells from blood. The J gene is TRBJ1-2, the V gene TRBV28; no firm D call. This TCR was sampled from a young woman in good health. This CDR3 is CASSLTLSSGYTF. The DNA for the CDR3 is TGTGCCAGCAGTTTAACTCTTAGTTCGGGCTACACCTTC.